These T cell receptor beta chains were read from a single sample in a study of cytotoxic CD8 clonotypes in ibrutinib-treated CLL. This table comes from immunoSEQ multiplex PCR, and its TCRdb copy is limited to in-frame clones, with some not included. The sample has 110,000 to 150,000 clones, 79% seen once; the top ten hold roughly 12%. Specimen: PBMCs, collected after 12 months of ibrutinib treatment. Receptors originate from a human donor with chronic lymphocytic leukemia. Both conserved end residues are part of each CDR3. A D gene is named only where the DNA matches it firmly. Some rows mark clone size as missing; the rest say once, few, many or name a class of expanded clone.

CDR3aa: CASSLNSGSNQPQHF
CDR3nt: TGTGCCAGCAGCTTGAATTCAGGGAGCAATCAGCCCCAGCATTTT
v_gene: TRBV5-6
d_gene: NA
j_gene: TRBJ1-5
abundance: few

CDR3aa: CASRRLESRDEQFF
CDR3nt: TGTGCCAGCAGGCGACTAGAGTCAAGGGATGAGCAGTTCTTC
v_gene: TRBV27
d_gene: NA
j_gene: TRBJ2-1
abundance: NA

CDR3aa: CASSQAGGRETQYF
CDR3nt: TGTGCCAGCAGCCAAGCAGGGGGGAGAGAGACCCAGTACTTC
v_gene: TRBV4-2
d_gene: NA
j_gene: TRBJ2-5
abundance: NA

CDR3aa: CASSQDVPNTEAFF
CDR3nt: TGTGCCAGCAGCCAGGACGTTCCGAACACTGAAGCTTTCTTT
v_gene: TRBV6-6
d_gene: NA
j_gene: TRBJ1-1
abundance: NA

CDR3aa: CASSKQRDRGEGWREKLFF
CDR3nt: TGTGCCAGCAGCAAACAGCGGGACAGGGGCGAGGGGTGGAGAGAAAAACTGTTTTTT
v_gene: TRBV9
d_gene: TRBD1
j_gene: TRBJ1-4
abundance: NA

CDR3aa: CASSLFVAGEAFF
CDR3nt: TGTGCCAGCAGCTTGTTCGTGGCAGGAGAAGCTTTCTTT
v_gene: TRBV5-4
d_gene: NA
j_gene: TRBJ1-1
abundance: NA

CDR3aa: CASSRRDRAREQFF
CDR3nt: TGTGCCAGCAGCCGCCGGGACAGGGCACGTGAGCAGTTCTTC
v_gene: TRBV4-2
d_gene: TRBD1
j_gene: TRBJ2-1
abundance: NA

CDR3aa: CASREDRNQPQHF
CDR3nt: TGTGCCAGCAGAGAAGACAGAAATCAGCCCCAGCATTTT
v_gene: TRBV2
d_gene: NA
j_gene: TRBJ1-5
abundance: NA

CDR3aa: CASSSGAGSYNEQFF
CDR3nt: TGTGCCAGCAGCTCCGGGGCGGGATCCTACAATGAGCAGTTCTTC
v_gene: TRBV7-8
d_gene: NA
j_gene: TRBJ2-1
abundance: NA

CDR3aa: CASRTGMNTEAFF
CDR3nt: TGTGCCAGTAGGACAGGGATGAACACTGAAGCTTTCTTT
v_gene: TRBV19
d_gene: TRBD1
j_gene: TRBJ1-1
abundance: NA

CDR3aa: CSARDYSAFF
CDR3nt: TGCAGTGCTAGAGATTACTCTGCTTTCTTT
v_gene: TRBV20-1
d_gene: NA
j_gene: TRBJ1-1
abundance: NA

CDR3aa: CAWRGTGGTYEQFF
CDR3nt: TGTGCCTGGAGGGGGACGGGGGGTACATATGAGCAGTTCTTC
v_gene: TRBV30
d_gene: TRBD2
j_gene: TRBJ2-1
abundance: NA

CDR3aa: CAWSGQQETQYF
CDR3nt: TGTGCCTGGAGCGGACAGCAAGAGACCCAGTACTTC
v_gene: TRBV30
d_gene: NA
j_gene: TRBJ2-5
abundance: NA

CDR3aa: CASSLARDLAETQYF
CDR3nt: TGCGCCAGCAGCTTGGCCCGGGACTTGGCGGAGACCCAGTACTTC
v_gene: TRBV5-1
d_gene: NA
j_gene: TRBJ2-5
abundance: NA